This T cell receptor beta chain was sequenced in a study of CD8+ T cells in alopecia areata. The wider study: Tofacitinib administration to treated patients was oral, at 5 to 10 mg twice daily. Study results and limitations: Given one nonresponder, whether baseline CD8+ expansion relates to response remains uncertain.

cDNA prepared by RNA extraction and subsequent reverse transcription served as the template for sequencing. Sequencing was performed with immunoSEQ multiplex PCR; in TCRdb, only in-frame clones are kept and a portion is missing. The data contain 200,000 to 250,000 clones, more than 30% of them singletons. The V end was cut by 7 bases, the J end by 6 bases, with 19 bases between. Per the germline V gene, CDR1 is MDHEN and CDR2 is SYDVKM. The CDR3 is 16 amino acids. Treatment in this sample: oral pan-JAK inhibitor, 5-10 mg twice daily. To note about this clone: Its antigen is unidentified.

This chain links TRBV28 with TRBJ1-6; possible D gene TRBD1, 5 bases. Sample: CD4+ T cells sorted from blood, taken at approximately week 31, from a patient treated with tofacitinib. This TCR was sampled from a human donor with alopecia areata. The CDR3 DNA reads TGTGCCAGCAAGAATGGTGGGGGTTCTGGTAATTCACCCCTCCACTTT. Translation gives CASKNGGGSGNSPLHF. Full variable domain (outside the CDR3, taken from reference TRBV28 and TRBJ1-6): DVKVTQSSRYLVKRTGEKVFLECVQDMDHENMFWYRQDPGLGLRLIYFSYDVKMKEKGDIPEGYSVSREKKERFSLILESASTNQTSMYLCASKNGGGSGNSPLHFGNGTRLTVT.